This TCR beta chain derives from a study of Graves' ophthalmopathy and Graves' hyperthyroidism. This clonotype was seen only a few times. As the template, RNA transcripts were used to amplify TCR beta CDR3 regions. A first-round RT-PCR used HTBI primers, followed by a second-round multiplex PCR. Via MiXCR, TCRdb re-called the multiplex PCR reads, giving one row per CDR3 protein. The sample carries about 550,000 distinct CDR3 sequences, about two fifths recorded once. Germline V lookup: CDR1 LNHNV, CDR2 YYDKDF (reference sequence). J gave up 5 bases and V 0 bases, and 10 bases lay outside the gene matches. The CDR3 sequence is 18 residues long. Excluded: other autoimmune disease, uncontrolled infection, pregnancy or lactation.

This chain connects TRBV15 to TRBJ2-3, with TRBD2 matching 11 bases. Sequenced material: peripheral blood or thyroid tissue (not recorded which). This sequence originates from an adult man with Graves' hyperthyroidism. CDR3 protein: CATSRDPRLAGKIDTQYF. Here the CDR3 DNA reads TGTGCCACCAGCAGAGATCCAAGACTAGCGGGAAAAATAGATACGCAGTATTTT.